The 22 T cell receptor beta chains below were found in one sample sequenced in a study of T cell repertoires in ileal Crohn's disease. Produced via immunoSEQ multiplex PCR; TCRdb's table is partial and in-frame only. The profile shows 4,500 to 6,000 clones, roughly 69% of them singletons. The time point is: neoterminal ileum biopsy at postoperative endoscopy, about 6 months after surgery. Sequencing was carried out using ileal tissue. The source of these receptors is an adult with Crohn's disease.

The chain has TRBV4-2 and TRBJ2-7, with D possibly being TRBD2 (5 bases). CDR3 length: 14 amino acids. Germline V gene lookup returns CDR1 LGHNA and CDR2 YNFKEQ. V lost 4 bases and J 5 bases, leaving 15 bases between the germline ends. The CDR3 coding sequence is TGTGCCAGCAGCCTGACTGGTGGGCGGGACGAGCAGTACTTC. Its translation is CASSLTGGRDEQYF.

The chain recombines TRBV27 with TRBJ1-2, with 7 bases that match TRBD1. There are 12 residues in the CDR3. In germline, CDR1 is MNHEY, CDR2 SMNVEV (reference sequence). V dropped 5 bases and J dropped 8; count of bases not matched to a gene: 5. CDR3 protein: CASSRGGSGYTF. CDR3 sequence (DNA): TGTGCCAGCAGTCGAGGGGGCTCGGGCTACACCTTC.

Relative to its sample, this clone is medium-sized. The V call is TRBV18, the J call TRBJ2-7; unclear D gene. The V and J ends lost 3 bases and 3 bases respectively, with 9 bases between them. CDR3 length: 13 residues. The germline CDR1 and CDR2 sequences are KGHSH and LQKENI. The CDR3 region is CASSPELGYEQYV. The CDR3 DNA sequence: TGTGCCAGCTCACCTGAACTGGGCTACGAGCAGTACGTC.

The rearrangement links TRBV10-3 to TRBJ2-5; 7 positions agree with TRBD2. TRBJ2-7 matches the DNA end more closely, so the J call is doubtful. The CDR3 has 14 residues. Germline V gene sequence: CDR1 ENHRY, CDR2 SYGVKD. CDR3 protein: CAISESTTSHEQYF. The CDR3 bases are TGTGCCATCAGTGAGTCTACGACTAGCCACGAGCAGTACTTC.

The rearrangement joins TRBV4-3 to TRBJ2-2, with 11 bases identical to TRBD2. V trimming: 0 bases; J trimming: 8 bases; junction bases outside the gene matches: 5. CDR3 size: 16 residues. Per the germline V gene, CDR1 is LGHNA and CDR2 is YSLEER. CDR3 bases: TGCGCCAGCAGCCAAGAAGGGCTAGCGGGGGGAGGGGAGCTGTTTTTT. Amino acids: CASSQEGLAGGGELFF.

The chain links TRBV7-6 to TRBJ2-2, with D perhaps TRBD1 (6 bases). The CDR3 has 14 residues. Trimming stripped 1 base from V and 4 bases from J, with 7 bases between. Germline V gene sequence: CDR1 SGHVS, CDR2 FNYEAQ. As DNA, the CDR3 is TGTGCCAGCAGCTTAGACAGGGTCACCGGGGAGCTGTTTTTT. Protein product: CASSLDRVTGELFF.

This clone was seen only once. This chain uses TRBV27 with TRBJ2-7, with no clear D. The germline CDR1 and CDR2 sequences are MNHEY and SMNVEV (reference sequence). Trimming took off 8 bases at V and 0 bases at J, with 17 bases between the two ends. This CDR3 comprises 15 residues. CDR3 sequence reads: CASGPIGFSSYEQYF. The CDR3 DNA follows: TGTGCCAGCGGGCCTATTGGCTTCAGCTCCTACGAGCAGTACTTC.

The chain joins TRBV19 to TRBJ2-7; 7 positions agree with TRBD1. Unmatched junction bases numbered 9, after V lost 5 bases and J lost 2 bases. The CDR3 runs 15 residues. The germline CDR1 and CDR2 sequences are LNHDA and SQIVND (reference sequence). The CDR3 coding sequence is TGTGCCAGTAGTGCCTCCTCCGGGACAGCCTACGAGCAGTACTTC. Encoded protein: CASSASSGTAYEQYF.

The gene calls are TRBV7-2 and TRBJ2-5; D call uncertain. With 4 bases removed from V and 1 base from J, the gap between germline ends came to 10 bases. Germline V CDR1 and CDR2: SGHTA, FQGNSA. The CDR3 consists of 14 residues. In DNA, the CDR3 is TGTGCCAGCAGCTCCCGACGGGTCCAAGAGACCCAGTACTTC. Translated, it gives CASSSRRVQETQYF.

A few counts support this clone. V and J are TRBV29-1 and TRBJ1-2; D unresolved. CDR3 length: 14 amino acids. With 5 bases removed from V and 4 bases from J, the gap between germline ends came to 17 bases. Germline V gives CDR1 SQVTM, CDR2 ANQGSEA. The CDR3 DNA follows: TGCAGCGTTTCTAAGGTTGACGGAGGCTATGGCTACACCTTC. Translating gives CSVSKVDGGYGYTF.

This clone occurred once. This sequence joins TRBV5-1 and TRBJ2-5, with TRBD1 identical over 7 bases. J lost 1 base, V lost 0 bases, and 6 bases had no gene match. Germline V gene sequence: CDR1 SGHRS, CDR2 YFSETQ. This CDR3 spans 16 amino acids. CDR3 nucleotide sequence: TGCGCCAGCAGCTTGGACGGGACAGCCTCCCAAGAGACCCAGTACTTC. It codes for CASSLDGTASQETQYF.

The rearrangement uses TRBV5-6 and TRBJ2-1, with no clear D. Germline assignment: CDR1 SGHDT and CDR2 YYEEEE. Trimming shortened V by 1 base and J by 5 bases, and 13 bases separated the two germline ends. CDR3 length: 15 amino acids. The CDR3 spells CASSLPYDSHNEQFF. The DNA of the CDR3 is TGTGCCAGCAGCTTGCCGTACGACTCACACAATGAGCAGTTCTTC.

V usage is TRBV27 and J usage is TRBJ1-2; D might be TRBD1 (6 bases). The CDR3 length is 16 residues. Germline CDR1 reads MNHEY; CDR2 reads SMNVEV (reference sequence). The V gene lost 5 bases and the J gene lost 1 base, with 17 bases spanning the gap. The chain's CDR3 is CASSRGGALFNYGYTF. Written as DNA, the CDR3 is TGTGCCAGCAGTAGGGGGGGGGCTCTATTTAACTATGGCTACACCTTC.

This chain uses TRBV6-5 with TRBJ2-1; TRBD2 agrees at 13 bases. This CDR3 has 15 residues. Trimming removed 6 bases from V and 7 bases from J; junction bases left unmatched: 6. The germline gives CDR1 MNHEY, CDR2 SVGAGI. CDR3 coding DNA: TGTGCCAGCAGCCAAACTAGCGGGGGGGGGAATGAGCAGTTCTTC. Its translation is CASSQTSGGGNEQFF.

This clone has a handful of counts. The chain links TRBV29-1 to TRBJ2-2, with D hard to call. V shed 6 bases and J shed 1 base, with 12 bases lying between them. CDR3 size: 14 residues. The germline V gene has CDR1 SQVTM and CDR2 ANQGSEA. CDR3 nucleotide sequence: TGCAGCGTCCGCCCACTTGGGAACACCGGGGAGCTGTTTTTT. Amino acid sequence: CSVRPLGNTGELFF.

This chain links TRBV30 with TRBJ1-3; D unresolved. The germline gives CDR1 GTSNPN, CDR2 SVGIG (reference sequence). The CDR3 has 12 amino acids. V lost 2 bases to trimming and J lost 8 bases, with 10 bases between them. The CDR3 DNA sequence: TGTGCCTGGAGTCGAGTAGTAGACACCATATATTTT. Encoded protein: CAWSRVVDTIYF.

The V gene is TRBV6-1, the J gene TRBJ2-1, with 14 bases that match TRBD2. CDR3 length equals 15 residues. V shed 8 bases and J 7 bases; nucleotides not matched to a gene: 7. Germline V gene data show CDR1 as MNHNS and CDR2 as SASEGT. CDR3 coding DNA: TGTGCCAGCCTGACCGGGACTAGCGGGAGAAATGAGCAGTTCTTC. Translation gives CASLTGTSGRNEQFF.

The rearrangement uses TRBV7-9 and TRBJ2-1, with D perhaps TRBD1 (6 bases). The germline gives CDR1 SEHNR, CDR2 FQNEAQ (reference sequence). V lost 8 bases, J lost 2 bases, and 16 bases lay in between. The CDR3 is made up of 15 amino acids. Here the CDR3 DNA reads TGTGCCAGCCTTCTGGGGGCAGGGACCTACAATGAGCAGTTCTTC. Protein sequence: CASLLGAGTYNEQFF. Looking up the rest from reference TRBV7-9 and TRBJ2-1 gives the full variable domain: DTGVSQNPRHKITKRGQNVTFRCDPISEHNRLYWYRQTLGQGPEFLTYFQNEAQLEKSRLLSDRFSAERPKGSFSTLEIQRTEQGDSAMYLCASLLGAGTYNEQFFGPGTRLTVL.

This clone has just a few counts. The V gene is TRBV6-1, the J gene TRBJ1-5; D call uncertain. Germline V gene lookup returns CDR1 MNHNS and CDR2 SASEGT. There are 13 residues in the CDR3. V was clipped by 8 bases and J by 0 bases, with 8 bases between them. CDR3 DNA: TGTGCCAGCCGGGTAAATAGCAATCAGCCCCAGCATTTT. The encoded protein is CASRVNSNQPQHF.

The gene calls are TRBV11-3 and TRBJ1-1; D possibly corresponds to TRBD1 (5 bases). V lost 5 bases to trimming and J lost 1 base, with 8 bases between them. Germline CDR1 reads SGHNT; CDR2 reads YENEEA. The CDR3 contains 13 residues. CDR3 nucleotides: TGTGCCAGCAGCCGGACACAGAACACTGAAGCTTTCTTT. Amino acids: CASSRTQNTEAFF.

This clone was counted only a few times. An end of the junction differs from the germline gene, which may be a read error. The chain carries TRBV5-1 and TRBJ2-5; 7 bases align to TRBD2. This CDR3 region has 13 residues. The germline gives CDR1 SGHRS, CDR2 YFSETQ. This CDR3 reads CASSSLGGETQYF. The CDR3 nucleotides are TGTGCCAGCAGCTCCCTGGGGGGGGAGACCCAGTACTTC.

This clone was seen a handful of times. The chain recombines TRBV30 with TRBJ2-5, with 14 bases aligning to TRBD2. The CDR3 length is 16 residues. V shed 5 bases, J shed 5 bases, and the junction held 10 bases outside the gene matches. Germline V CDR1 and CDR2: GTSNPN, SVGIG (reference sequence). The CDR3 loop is CAWFPGLAGVGETQYF. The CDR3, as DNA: TGTGCCTGGTTTCCGGGACTAGCGGGAGTAGGTGAGACCCAGTACTTC.